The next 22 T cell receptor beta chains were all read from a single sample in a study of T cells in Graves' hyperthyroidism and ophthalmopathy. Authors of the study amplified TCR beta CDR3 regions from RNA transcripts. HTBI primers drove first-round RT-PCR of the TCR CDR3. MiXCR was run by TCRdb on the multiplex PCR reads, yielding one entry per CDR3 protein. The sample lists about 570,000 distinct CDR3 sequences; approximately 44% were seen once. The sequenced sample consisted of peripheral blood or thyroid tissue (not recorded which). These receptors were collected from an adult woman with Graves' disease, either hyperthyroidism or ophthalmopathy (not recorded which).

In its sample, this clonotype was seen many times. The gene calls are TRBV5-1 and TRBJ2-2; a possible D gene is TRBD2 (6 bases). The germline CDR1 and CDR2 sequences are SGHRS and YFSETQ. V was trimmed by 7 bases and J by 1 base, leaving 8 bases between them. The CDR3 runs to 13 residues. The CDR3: CASGTLNTGELFF. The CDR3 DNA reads TGCGCCAGCGGGACTCTGAACACCGGGGAGCTGTTTTTT.

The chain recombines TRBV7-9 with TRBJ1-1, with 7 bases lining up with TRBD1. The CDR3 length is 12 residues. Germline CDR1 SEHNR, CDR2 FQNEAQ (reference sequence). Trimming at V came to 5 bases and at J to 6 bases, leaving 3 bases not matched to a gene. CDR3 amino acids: CASSDRESEAFF. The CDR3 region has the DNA TGTGCCAGCAGCGACAGGGAATCTGAAGCTTTCTTT.

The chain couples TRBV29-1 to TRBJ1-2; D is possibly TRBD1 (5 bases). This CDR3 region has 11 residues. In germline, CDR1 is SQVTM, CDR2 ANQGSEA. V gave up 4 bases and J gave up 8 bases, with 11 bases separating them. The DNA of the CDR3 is TGCAGCGTTGGGGGGAGGGACGGCTACACCTTC. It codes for CSVGGRDGYTF.

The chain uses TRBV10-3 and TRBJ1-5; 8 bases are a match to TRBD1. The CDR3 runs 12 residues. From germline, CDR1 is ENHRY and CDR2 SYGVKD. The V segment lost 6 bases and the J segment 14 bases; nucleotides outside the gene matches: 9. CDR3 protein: CAIRTVDRAEHF. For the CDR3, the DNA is TGTGCCATCAGGACCGTGGACAGGGCCGAGCATTTT.

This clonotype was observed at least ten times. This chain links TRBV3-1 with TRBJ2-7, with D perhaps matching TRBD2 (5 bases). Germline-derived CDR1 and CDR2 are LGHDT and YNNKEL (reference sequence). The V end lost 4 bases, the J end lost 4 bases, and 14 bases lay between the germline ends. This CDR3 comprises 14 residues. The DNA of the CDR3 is TGTGCCAGCAGCCCGGGAACGGGTCTATACGAGCAGTACTTC. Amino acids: CASSPGTGLYEQYF.

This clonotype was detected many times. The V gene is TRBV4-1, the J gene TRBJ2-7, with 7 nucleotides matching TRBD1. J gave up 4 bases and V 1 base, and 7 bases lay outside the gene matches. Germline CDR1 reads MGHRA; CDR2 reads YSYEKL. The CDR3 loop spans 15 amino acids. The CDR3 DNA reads TGCGCCAGCAGCCAAGGCGAAGGGGGCCGGTACGAGCAGTACTTC. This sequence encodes CASSQGEGGRYEQYF.

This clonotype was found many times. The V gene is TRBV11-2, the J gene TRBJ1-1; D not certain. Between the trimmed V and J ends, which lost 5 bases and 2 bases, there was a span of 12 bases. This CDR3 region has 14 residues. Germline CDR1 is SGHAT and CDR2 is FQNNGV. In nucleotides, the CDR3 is TGTGCCAGCAGCCGCTTGACTCCTAACACTGAAGCTTTCTTT. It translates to CASSRLTPNTEAFF.

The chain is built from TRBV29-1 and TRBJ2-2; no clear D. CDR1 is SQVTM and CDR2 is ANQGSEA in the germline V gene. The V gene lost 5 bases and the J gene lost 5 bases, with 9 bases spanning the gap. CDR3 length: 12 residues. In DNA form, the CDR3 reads TGCAGCGTTCCCCGCTTGACCGGGGAGCTGTTTTTT. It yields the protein CSVPRLTGELFF.

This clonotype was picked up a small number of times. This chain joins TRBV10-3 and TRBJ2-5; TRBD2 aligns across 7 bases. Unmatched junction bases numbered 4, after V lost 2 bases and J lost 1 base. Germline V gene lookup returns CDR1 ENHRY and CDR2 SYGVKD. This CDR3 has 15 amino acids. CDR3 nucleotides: TGTGCCATCAGTGAGGAGGGGACTACCCAAGAGACCCAGTACTTC. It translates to CAISEEGTTQETQYF.

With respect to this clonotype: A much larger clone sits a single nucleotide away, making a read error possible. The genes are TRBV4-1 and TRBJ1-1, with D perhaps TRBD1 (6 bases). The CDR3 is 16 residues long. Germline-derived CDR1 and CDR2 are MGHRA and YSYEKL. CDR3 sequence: CANSQDTRTATREAFF. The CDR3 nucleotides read TGCGCCAACAGCCAAGATACCAGGACAGCGACGCGCGAAGCTTTCTTT.

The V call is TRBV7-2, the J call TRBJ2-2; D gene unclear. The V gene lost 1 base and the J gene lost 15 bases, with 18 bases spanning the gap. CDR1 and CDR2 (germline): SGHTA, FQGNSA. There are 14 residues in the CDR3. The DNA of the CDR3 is TGTGCCAGCAGCTTAGTAGGCCTCGCGGCAATTGTGTTTTTT. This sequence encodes CASSLVGLAAIVFF.

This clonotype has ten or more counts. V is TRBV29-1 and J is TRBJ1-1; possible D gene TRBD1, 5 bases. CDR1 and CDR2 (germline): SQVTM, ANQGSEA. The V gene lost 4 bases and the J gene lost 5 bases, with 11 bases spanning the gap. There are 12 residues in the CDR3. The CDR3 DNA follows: TGCAGCGTTGTATCTTGGGGGACTGAAGCTTTCTTT. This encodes CSVVSWGTEAFF.

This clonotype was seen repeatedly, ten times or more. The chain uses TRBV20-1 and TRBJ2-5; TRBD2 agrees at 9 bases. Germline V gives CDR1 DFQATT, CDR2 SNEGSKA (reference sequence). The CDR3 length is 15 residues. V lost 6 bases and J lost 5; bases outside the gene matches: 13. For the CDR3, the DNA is TGCAGTGCCGAGGGGGCGGGAGGGCCTCACGAGACCCAGTACTTC. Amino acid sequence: CSAEGAGGPHETQYF.

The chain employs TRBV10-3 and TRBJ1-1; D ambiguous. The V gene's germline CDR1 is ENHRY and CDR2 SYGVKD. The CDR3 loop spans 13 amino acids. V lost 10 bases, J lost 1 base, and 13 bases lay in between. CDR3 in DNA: TGTGCCAGCGCCTCCACCACGAACACTGAAGCTTTCTTT. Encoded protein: CASASTTNTEAFF.

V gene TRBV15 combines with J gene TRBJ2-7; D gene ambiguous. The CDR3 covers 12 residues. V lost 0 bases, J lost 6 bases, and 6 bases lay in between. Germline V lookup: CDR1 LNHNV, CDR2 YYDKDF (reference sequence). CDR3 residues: CATSREWGEQYF. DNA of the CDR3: TGTGCCACCAGCAGAGAATGGGGCGAGCAGTACTTC.

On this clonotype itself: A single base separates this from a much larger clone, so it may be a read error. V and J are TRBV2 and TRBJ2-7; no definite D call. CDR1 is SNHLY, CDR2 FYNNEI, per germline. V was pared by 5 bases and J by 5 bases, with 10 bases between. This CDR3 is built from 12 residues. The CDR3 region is CASSCPPHEQYF. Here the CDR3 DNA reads TGTGCCAGCAGTTGCCCCCCCCACGAGCAGTACTTC.

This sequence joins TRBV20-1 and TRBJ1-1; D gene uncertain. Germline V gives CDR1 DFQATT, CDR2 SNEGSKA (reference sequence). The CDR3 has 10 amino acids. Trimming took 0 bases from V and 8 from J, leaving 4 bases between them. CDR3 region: CSARETEAFF. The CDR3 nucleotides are TGCAGTGCTAGAGAGACAGAAGCTTTCTTT.

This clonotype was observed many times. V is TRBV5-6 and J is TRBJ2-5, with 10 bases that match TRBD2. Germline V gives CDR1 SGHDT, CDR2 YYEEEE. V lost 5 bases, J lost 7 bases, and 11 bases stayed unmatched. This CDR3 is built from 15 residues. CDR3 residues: CASRITSGRAGTQYF. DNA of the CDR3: TGTGCCAGCAGGATCACGAGCGGGAGGGCCGGGACCCAGTACTTC.

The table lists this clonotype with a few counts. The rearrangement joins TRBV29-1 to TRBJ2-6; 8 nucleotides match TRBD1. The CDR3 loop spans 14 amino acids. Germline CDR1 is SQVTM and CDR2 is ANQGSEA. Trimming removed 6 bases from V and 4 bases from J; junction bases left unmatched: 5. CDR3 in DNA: TGCAGCGTACTGACAGGGGCCGGGGCCAACGTCCTGACTTTC. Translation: CSVLTGAGANVLTF.

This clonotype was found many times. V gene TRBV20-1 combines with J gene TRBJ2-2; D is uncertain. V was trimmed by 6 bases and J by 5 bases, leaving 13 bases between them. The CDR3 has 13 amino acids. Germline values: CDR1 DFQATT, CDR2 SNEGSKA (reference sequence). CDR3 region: CSAPDGLTGELFF. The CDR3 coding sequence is TGCAGTGCCCCGGACGGCTTGACCGGGGAGCTGTTTTTT.

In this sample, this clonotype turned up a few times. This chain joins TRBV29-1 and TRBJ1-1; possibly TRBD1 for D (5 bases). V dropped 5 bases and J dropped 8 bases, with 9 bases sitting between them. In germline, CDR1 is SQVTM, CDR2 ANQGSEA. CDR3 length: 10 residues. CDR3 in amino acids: CSVSRVEAFF. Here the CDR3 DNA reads TGCAGCGTTTCCAGGGTCGAAGCTTTCTTT.

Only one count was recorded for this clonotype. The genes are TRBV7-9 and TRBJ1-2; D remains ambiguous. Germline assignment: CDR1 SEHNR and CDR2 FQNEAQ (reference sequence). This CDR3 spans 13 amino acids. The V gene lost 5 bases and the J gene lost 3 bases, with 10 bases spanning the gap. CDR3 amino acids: CASSRVQDYGYTF. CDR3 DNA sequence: TGTGCCAGCAGCCGGGTACAAGACTATGGCTACACCTTC. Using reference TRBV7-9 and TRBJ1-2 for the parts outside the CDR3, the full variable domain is DTGVSQNPRHKITKRGQNVTFRCDPISEHNRLYWYRQTLGQGPEFLTYFQNEAQLEKSRLLSDRFSAERPKGSFSTLEIQRTEQGDSAMYLCASSRVQDYGYTFGSGTRLTVV.